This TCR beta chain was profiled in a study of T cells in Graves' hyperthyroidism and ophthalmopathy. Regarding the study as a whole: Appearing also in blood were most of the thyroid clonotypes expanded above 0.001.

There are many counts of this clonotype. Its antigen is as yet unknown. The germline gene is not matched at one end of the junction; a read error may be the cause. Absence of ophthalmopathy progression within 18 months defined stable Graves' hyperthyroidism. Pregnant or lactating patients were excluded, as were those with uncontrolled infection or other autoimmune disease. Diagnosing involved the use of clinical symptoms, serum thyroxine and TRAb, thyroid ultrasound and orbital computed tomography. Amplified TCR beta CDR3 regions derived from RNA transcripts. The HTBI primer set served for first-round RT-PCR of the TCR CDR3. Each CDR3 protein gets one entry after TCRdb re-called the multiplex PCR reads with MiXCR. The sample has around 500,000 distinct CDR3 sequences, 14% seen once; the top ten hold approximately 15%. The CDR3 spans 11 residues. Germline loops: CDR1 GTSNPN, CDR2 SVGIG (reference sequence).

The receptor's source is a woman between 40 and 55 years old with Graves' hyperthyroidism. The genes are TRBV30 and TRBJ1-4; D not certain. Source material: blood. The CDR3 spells CALRIREKLFF. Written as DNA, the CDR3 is TGCGCTCTCCGGATAAGGGAAAAACTGTTTTTT. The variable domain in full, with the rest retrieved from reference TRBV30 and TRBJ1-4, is SQTIHQWPATLVQPVGSPLSLECTVEGTSNPNLYWYRQAAGRGLQLLFYSVGIGQISSEVPQNLSASRPQDRQFILSSKKLLLSDSGFYLCALRIREKLFFGSGTQLSVL.